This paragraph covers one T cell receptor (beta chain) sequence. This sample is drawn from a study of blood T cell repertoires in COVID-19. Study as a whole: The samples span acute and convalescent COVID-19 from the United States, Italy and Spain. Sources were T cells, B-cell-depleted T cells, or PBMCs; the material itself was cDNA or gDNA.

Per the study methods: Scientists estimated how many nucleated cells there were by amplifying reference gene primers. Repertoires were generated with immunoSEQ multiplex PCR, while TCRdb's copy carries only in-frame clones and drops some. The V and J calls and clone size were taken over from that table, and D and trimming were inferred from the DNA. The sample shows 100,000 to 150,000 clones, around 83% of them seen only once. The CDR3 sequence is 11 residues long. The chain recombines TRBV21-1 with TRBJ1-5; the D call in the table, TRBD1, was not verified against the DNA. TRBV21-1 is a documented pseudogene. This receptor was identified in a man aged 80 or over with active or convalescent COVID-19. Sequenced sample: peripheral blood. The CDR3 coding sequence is TGTGCCAGACAGGATCTTCAGCCCCAGCATTTT. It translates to CARQDLQPQHF.